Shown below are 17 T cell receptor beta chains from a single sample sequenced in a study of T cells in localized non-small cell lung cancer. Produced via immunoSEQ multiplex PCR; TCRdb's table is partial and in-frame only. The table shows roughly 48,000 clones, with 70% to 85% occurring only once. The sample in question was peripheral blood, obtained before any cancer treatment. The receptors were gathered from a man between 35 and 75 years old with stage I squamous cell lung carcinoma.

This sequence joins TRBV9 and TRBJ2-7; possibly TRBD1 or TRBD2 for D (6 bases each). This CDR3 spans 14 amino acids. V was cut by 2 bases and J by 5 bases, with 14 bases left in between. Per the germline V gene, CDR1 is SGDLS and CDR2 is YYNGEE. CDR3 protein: CASSVRTGGNEQYF. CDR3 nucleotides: TGTGCCAGCAGCGTCCGGACCGGGGGCAACGAGCAGTACTTC.

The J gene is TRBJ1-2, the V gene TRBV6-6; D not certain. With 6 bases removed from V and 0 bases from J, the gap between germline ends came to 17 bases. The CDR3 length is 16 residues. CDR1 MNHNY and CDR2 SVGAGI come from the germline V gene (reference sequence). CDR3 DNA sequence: TGTGCCAGCAGAGAGAGGGCTACAGCACCTAACTATGGCTACACCTTC. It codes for CASRERATAPNYGYTF.

The DNA for the CDR3 is TGTGCCAGCAGCTTACGCGACAGGGGAGGAGGGACAGATACGCAGTATTTT. It yields the protein CASSLRDRGGGTDTQYF. The chain has TRBV7-8 and TRBJ2-3, with 8 positions matching TRBD1. This CDR3 comprises 17 residues. Germline V gene sequence: CDR1 SGHVS, CDR2 FQNEAQ. V lost 2 bases and J lost 3; bases outside the gene matches: 10. The entire variable domain, with the rest obtained from reference TRBV7-8 and TRBJ2-3, is as follows: GAGVSQSPRYKVAKRGQDVALRCDPISGHVSLFWYQQALGQGPEFLTYFQNEAQLDKSGLPSDRFFAERPEGSVSTLKIQRTQQEDSAVYLCASSLRDRGGGTDTQYFGPGTRLTVL.

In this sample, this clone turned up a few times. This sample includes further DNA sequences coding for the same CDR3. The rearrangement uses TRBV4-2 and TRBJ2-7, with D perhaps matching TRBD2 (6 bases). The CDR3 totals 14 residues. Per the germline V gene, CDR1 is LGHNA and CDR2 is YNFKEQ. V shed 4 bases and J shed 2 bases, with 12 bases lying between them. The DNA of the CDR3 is TGTGCCAGCAGCCCCGACGGGGGTGCCTACGAGCAGTACTTC. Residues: CASSPDGGAYEQYF.

DNA of the CDR3: TGTGCCAGCAGCTTAAGCGGGAGAGGCAATCAGCCCCAGCATTTT. Amino acids: CASSLSGRGNQPQHF. The chain links TRBV7-2 to TRBJ1-5; D is undetermined. Trimming shortened V by 2 bases and J by 2 bases, and 10 bases separated the two germline ends. From germline, CDR1 is SGHTA and CDR2 FQGNSA. The CDR3 runs 15 residues.

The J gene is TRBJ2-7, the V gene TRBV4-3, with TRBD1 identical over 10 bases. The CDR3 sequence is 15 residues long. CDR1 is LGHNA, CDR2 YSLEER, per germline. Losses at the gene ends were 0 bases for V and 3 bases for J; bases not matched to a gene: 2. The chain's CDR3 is CASSQEGTGVYEQYF. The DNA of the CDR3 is TGCGCCAGCAGCCAAGAAGGGACAGGGGTCTACGAGCAGTACTTC.

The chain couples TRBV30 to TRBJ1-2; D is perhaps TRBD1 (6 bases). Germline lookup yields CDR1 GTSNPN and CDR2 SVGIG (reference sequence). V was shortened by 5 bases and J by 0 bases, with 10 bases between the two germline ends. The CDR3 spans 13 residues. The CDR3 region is CAWGDTSNYGYTF. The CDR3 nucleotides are TGTGCCTGGGGGGACACTTCTAACTATGGCTACACCTTC. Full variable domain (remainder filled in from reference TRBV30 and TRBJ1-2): SQTIHQWPATLVQPVGSPLSLECTVEGTSNPNLYWYRQAAGRGLQLLFYSVGIGQISSEVPQNLSASRPQDRQFILSSKKLLLSDSGFYLCAWGDTSNYGYTFGSGTRLTVV.

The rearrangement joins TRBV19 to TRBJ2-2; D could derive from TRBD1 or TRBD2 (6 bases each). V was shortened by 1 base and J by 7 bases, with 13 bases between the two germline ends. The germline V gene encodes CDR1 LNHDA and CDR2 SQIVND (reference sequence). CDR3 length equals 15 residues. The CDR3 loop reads CASSIGGAVIGELFF. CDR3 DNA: TGTGCCAGTAGTATAGGGGGGGCCGTTATCGGGGAGCTGTTTTTT.

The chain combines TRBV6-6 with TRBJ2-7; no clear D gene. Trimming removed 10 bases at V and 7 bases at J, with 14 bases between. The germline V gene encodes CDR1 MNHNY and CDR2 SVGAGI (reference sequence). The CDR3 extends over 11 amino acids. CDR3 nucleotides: TGTGCCACCCAAGTCAACGCAGAGCAGTACTTC. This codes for CATQVNAEQYF.

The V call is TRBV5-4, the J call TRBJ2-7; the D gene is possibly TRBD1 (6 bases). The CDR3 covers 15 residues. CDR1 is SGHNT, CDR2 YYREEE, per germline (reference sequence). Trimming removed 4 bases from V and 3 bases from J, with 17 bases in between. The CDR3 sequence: CASSRPGAGDYEQYF. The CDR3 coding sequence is TGTGCCAGCAGCCGACCAGGGGCTGGGGACTACGAGCAGTACTTC.

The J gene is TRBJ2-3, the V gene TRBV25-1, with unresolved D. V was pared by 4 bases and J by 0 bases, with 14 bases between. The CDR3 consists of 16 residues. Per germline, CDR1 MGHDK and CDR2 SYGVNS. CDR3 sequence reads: CASSGSGLGSTDTQYF. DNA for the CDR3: TGTGCCAGCAGTGGCTCCGGGTTGGGTAGCACAGATACGCAGTATTTT.

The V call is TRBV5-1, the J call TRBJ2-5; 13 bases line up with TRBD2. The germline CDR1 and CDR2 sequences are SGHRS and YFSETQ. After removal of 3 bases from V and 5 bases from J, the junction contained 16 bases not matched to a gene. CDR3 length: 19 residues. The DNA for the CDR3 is TGCGCCAGCAGCTCGGGGACTAGCGGGGCTAACAGGGTAGGGGAGACCCAGTACTTC. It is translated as CASSSGTSGANRVGETQYF.

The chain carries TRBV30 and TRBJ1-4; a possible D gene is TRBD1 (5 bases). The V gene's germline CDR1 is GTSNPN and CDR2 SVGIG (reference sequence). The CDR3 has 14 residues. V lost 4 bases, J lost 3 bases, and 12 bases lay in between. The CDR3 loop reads CAWKRGTANEKLFF. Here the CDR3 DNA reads TGTGCCTGGAAGAGGGGCACGGCTAATGAAAAACTGTTTTTT.

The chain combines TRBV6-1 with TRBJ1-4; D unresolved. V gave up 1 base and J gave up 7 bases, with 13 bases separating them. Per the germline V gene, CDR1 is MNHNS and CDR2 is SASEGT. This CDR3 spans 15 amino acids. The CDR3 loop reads CASSEVPTVSEKLFF. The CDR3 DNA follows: TGTGCCAGCAGTGAAGTTCCTACAGTCAGTGAAAAACTGTTTTTT.

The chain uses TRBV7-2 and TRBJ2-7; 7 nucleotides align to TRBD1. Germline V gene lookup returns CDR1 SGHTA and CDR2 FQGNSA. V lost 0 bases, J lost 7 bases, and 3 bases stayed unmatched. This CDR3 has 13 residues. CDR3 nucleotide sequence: TGTGCCAGCAGCTTAGCACCAGGGGGTGAGCAGTACTTC. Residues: CASSLAPGGEQYF.

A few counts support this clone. DNA for the CDR3: TGTGCCAGCAGCTTGCTGGGGGCTGGTGGAGATACGCAGTATTTT. Translation gives CASSLLGAGGDTQYF. The chain couples TRBV5-4 to TRBJ2-3; weak D call: TRBD1 (6 bases). The length of the CDR3 is 15 residues. Germline loops: CDR1 SGHNT, CDR2 YYREEE (reference sequence). The ends were cut back, 1 base at V and 5 bases at J, with 14 bases in the middle.

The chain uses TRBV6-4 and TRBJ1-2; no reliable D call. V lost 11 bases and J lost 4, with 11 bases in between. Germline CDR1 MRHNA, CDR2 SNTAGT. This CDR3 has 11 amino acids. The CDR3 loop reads CAVRRTYGYTF. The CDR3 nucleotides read TGTGCCGTACGACGGACCTATGGCTACACCTTC.